These T cell receptor beta chains were read from a single sample in a study. TCRdb reprocessed the 5' RACE reads with MiXCR, giving one entry per CDR3 protein. The table shows about 53,000 distinct CDR3 sequences, with roughly 22% occurring only once. Material: tumor-infiltrating naive CD4+ T cells sorted from the breast tumor. The receptors were gathered from a female donor with breast cancer. The CDR3 runs from the conserved cysteine through the conserved F or W. D genes are given only for firm matches. Clone size is shown for a subset of rows, as once, few, many or a class of expanded clone.

size,V,D,J,CDR3,DNA
few,TRBV12-3/TRBV12-4,.,TRBJ2-1,CASSPGREFAYNEQFF,TGTGCCAGCAGTCCTGGTCGGGAGTTTGCCTACAATGAGCAGTTCTTC
.,TRBV14,TRBD2,TRBJ2-7,CASGLAGVLRDEQYF,TGTGCCAGCGGACTAGCGGGAGTTTTACGAGACGAGCAGTACTTC
.,TRBV6-5,.,TRBJ2-5,CASSRMEGAQYF,TGTGCCAGCAGCCGGATGGAGGGGGCCCAGTACTTC
few,TRBV7-9,.,TRBJ1-1,CASSKQGQNTEAFF,TGTGCCAGCAGCAAACAGGGACAGAACACTGAAGCTTTCTTT
few,TRBV4-1,.,TRBJ1-1,CASSQGIRNTEAFF,TGCGCCAGCAGCCAAGGAATACGGAACACTGAAGCTTTCTTT
few,TRBV6-1,.,TRBJ1-3,CASSEALPGNTIYF,TGTGCCAGCAGTGAAGCGCTCCCTGGAAACACCATATATTTT
few,TRBV4-1,.,TRBJ1-1,CASSPGGTGRYEAFF,TGCGCCAGCAGCCCGGGGGGCACAGGGAGATATGAAGCTTTCTTT
.,TRBV20-1,.,TRBJ1-1,CSARDLQRRGGTEAFF,TGCAGTGCTAGAGACCTACAGCGTCGTGGGGGGACTGAAGCTTTCTTT
.,TRBV11-3,.,TRBJ1-3,CASRRQGGGNTIYF,TGTGCCAGCAGGCGGCAGGGCGGCGGAAACACCATATATTTT
.,TRBV6-5,.,TRBJ2-5,CASSWDTTGETQYF,TGTGCCAGCAGCTGGGACACGACGGGGGAGACCCAGTACTTC
few,TRBV13,.,TRBJ2-2,CASRRRGGTGELFF,TGTGCCAGCAGAAGGAGGGGTGGCACCGGGGAGCTGTTTTTT
few,TRBV18,.,TRBJ2-7,CASSPGGVRSYEQYF,TGTGCCAGCTCACCGGGCGGGGTTCGCTCCTATGAGCAGTACTTC
many,TRBV20-1,TRBD1,TRBJ1-5,CSARDQGGARQPQHF,TGCAGTGCTAGAGACCAGGGGGGGGCAAGGCAGCCCCAGCATTTT
once,TRBV20-1,.,TRBJ2-1,CSAREGPRSNEQFF,TGCAGTGCTAGAGAGGGCCCCCGGAGCAATGAGCAGTTCTTC
few,TRBV25-1,.,TRBJ1-1,CASRREGNTEAFF,TGTGCCAGCCGACGGGAGGGGAACACTGAAGCTTTCTTT
many,TRBV5-1,.,TRBJ2-1,CASSLTGNEQFF,TGCGCCAGCAGCTTGACAGGCAATGAGCAGTTCTTC
few,TRBV20-1,.,TRBJ2-7,CSARQGLFYSYEQYF,TGCAGTGCTAGACAGGGGCTCTTCTACTCCTACGAGCAGTACTTC
many,TRBV29-1,TRBD1,TRBJ2-7,CSVTSDRGSYEQYF,TGCAGCGTGACGTCGGACAGGGGCTCCTACGAGCAGTACTTC
.,TRBV20-1,TRBD2,TRBJ2-3,CSATGTSGGSTDTQYF,TGCAGTGCTACCGGGACTAGCGGAGGGAGCACAGATACGCAGTATTTT
.,TRBV5-1,TRBD1,TRBJ2-1,CASRPGQDYNEQFF,TGCGCCAGCAGACCGGGACAGGACTACAATGAGCAGTTCTTC
.,TRBV12-3/TRBV12-4,.,TRBJ2-7,CASSLLIGNLPYEQYF,TGTGCCAGCAGTTTATTAATCGGCAATTTACCCTACGAGCAGTACTTC
once,TRBV9,.,TRBJ1-6,CASSASVGYPAGSNNSPLHF,TGTGCCAGCAGCGCCAGCGTAGGGTACCCGGCAGGGTCCAATAATTCACCCCTCCACTTT
.,TRBV28,TRBD1,TRBJ1-6,CASWTGETYNSPLHF,TGTGCCAGTTGGACAGGGGAAACCTATAATTCACCCCTCCACTTT
.,TRBV11-2,.,TRBJ1-1,CASSWVGQFTEAFF,TGTGCCAGCAGCTGGGTGGGGCAATTCACTGAAGCTTTCTTT
few,TRBV11-2,.,TRBJ2-2,CASSPWGVGELFF,TGTGCCAGCAGCCCGTGGGGCGTCGGGGAGCTGTTTTTT
few,TRBV6-5,TRBD2,TRBJ2-2,CASSYNSGMNTGELFF,TGTGCCAGCAGTTACAATAGCGGGATGAACACCGGGGAGCTGTTTTTT
.,TRBV5-1,.,TRBJ1-1,CASSSTPTNTEALF,TGCGCCAGCAGCTCTACACCTACGAACACTGAAGCTCTCTTT
.,TRBV14,.,TRBJ1-1,CASSAQPESTEAFF,TGTGCCAGCAGCGCACAGCCAGAGTCCACTGAAGCTTTCTTT
.,TRBV20-1,.,TRBJ2-5,CSARDWTEAQETQYF,TGCAGTGCTAGAGATTGGACAGAAGCTCAAGAGACCCAGTACTTC
.,TRBV27,.,TRBJ2-1,CASSLSGTEQFF,TGTGCCAGCAGTTTATCAGGGACTGAGCAGTTCTTC
.,TRBV6-5,TRBD1,TRBJ1-5,CASSPVRGINQPQHF,TGTGCCAGCAGTCCCGTCAGGGGGATCAATCAGCCCCAGCATTTT
.,TRBV20-1,.,TRBJ1-1,CSARGVLETEAFF,TGCAGTGCAAGGGGGGTTTTGGAGACTGAAGCTTTCTTT
few,TRBV28,.,TRBJ2-1,CASSPTGVRDEQFF,TGTGCCAGCAGTCCTACTGGGGTTAGGGATGAGCAGTTCTTC
few,TRBV29-1,.,TRBJ2-7,CSVGVQRDEQYF,TGCAGCGTTGGCGTACAGCGGGACGAGCAGTACTTC
many,TRBV9,.,TRBJ1-1,CASSASGQRNTEAFF,TGTGCCAGCAGCGCTTCGGGTCAACGAAACACTGAAGCTTTCTTT
.,TRBV20-1,.,TRBJ2-2,CSALPPGKELFF,TGCAGTGCCCTCCCGCCGGGAAAAGAGCTGTTTTTT
.,TRBV20-1,TRBD2,TRBJ2-1,CSAPSATSRYNEQFF,TGCAGTGCCCCGAGCGCGACTAGCCGCTACAATGAGCAGTTCTTC